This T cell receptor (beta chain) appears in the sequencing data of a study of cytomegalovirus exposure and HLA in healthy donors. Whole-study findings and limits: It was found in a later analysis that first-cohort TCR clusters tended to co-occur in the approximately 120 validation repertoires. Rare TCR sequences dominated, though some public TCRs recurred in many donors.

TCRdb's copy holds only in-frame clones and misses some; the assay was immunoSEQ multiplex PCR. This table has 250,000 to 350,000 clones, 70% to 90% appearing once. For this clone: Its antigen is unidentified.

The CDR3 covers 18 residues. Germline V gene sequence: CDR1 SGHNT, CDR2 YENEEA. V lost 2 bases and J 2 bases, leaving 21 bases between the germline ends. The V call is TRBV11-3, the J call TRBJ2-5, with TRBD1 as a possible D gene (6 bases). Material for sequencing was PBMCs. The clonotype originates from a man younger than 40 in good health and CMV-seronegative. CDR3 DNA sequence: TGTGCCAGCAGCTTACCCTACCCTCAGGGGCTTATTCAAGAGACCCAGTACTTC. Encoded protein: CASSLPYPQGLIQETQYF.